This TCR beta chain was observed in a study of T cell responses to AZD1222 COVID-19 vaccine. This clone has just one count. Its target is not known. In germline, CDR1 is MDHEN, CDR2 SYDVKM. Trimming took off 6 bases at V and 0 bases at J, with 10 bases between the two ends. The CDR3 length is 14 residues. General study findings and limits: Clonal diversity was possibly underestimated; the donors were predominantly white British and more often female. Nearly half of unique spike-specific TCRs reportedly avoided B.1.351 and B.1.1.7 mutated regions. A rise in Spike-specific TCR breadth and depth followed two AZD1222 doses. Across the whole spike, CD4 TCRs peaked at regions 160-218 and 743-854.

TCRdb's table, derived via immunoSEQ multiplex PCR, lists solely in-frame clones and lacks some. The table lists 150,000 to 200,000 clones, around nine tenths of them singletons. The chain carries TRBV28 and TRBJ2-3; D possibly corresponds to TRBD2 (6 bases). The input for sequencing was peripheral blood, taken 28 days after the second AZD1222 dose. This receptor was identified in an adult who received the AZD1222 COVID-19 vaccine. The CDR3, as DNA: TGTGCCAGCAGGACCGGGACTAGCACAGATACGCAGTATTTT. Encoded protein: CASRTGTSTDTQYF.